The 27 T cell receptor beta chains presented below share a single source sample, sequenced in a study of cytomegalovirus exposure and HLA in healthy donors. Both 60 Vbeta primers and 13 Jbeta primers went into the PCR. Using immunoSEQ multiplex PCR, the repertoire was profiled, and TCRdb retains in-frame clones only, with some absent. Of 150,000 to 180,000 clones listed, roughly 85% are singletons. Sequenced input: PBMCs. The receptors come from a woman between 18 and 30 years old in good health and CMV-seronegative.

V usage is TRBV11-2 and J usage is TRBJ1-4, with D unclear. CDR1 SGHAT and CDR2 FQNNGV come from the germline V gene. This CDR3 contains 16 residues. Trimming shortened V by 3 bases and J by 3 bases, and 14 bases separated the two germline ends. CDR3 DNA: TGTGCCAGCAGCTTTGTTGCGGGCACGGCTAATGAAAAACTGTTTTTT. Protein: CASSFVAGTANEKLFF.

This clone was seen just once. J is TRBJ2-3 and V is TRBV5-4; D gene ambiguous. The CDR3 contains 15 residues. From germline, CDR1 is SGHNT and CDR2 YYREEE (reference sequence). Trimming left V 2 bases short and J 2 bases short, with 12 bases between. The CDR3 DNA is TGTGCCAGCAGCTTTCCAGGTTCCCTCACAGATACGCAGTATTTT. Its protein is CASSFPGSLTDTQYF.

The chain's CDR3 is CASSPGTGVDSPLHF. The CDR3 region has the DNA TGTGCCAGCAGTCCCGGGACAGGAGTTGATTCACCCCTCCACTTT. The chain is built from TRBV2 and TRBJ1-6; TRBD1 aligns across 8 bases. The CDR3 is 15 residues long. The germline gives CDR1 SNHLY, CDR2 FYNNEI. The V gene end was trimmed by 5 bases and the J gene end by 8 bases; junction bases not matched to a gene: 8.

The gene calls are TRBV2 and TRBJ1-2; D perhaps matches TRBD1 (6 bases). This CDR3 has 12 amino acids. V gave up 6 bases and J gave up 6 bases, with 11 bases separating them. Germline V CDR1 and CDR2: SNHLY, FYNNEI. The CDR3 region has the DNA TGTGCCAGCAGAAGACAGGCGGATGGCTACACCTTC. Amino acids: CASRRQADGYTF.

Concerning this clone itself: One junction end does not reproduce the germline sequence, and a read error may be involved. The genes are TRBV15 and TRBJ1-2, with D possibly TRBD1 on 6 matching bases. CDR3 size: 14 residues. Germline CDR1 reads LNHNV; CDR2 reads YYDKDF (reference sequence). The CDR3, as DNA: TGTGCCATCAGCGGATTAAACAGGGTTCAAGGCTACACCTTC. Protein product: CAISGLNRVQGYTF.

This rearrangement joins TRBV2 to TRBJ2-3, with 7 bases identical to TRBD1. The trim removed 9 bases at V and 2 bases at J, leaving 2 bases unmatched. The CDR3 has 12 amino acids. From germline, CDR1 is SNHLY and CDR2 FYNNEI. CDR3 bases: TGTGCCAGAGACAGGGACACAGATACGCAGTATTTT. This translates into CARDRDTDTQYF.

The chain recombines TRBV28 with TRBJ1-4; D gene unclear. V lost 4 bases to trimming and J lost 8 bases, with 11 bases between them. The CDR3 is made up of 13 amino acids. The germline CDR1 and CDR2 sequences are MDHEN and SYDVKM. CDR3 in amino acids: CASSSSRWEKLFF. The CDR3 DNA is TGTGCCAGCAGTTCCTCGCGGTGGGAAAAACTGTTTTTT.

This clone has a single count. DNA for the CDR3: TGTGCCAGCAGCTTACCGGGTAGCGTGAGCACAGATACGCAGTATTTT. Amino acid sequence: CASSLPGSVSTDTQYF. The chain has TRBV5-4 and TRBJ2-3, with D perhaps TRBD2 (5 bases). CDR1 and CDR2 (germline): SGHNT, YYREEE (reference sequence). V was shortened by 2 bases and J by 0 bases, with 13 bases between the two germline ends. This CDR3 region has 16 residues.

The chain recombines TRBV28 with TRBJ2-7; a weak D match, TRBD2 (6 bases). The CDR3 has 15 amino acids. Germline V CDR1 and CDR2: MDHEN, SYDVKM. The V and J ends lost 5 bases and 4 bases respectively, with 18 bases between them. CDR3 DNA: TGTGCCAGCAGTATCGGGACTTTGCGGGCATACGAGCAGTACTTC. It translates to CASSIGTLRAYEQYF.

The chain has TRBV7-2 and TRBJ2-7; 11 positions agree with TRBD2. V shed 5 bases, J shed 3 bases, and the junction held 9 bases outside the gene matches. Looked up from germline, CDR1 is SGHTA and CDR2 is FQGNSA. CDR3 length equals 16 residues. CDR3 nucleotide sequence: TGTGCCAGCAGCCCCCGGACTAGCGGGTTCTACTACGAGCAGTACTTC. Its protein is CASSPRTSGFYYEQYF.

The V and J genes are TRBV28 and TRBJ2-2; D is possibly TRBD1 (5 bases). Germline lookup yields CDR1 MDHEN and CDR2 SYDVKM. CDR3 length: 15 residues. Trimming left V 3 bases short and J 4 bases short, with 12 bases between. CDR3 coding DNA: TGTGCCAGCAGTTTCCAGGGTTTGGGCACCGGGGAGCTGTTTTTT. It is translated as CASSFQGLGTGELFF.

The rearrangement joins TRBV7-2 to TRBJ1-6; D is unclear. With 1 base removed from V and 0 bases from J, the gap between germline ends came to 4 bases. Germline lookup yields CDR1 SGHTA and CDR2 FQGNSA. This CDR3 has 15 amino acids. The CDR3 sequence: CASSLDGSYNSPLHF. As DNA, the CDR3 is TGTGCCAGCAGCTTAGACGGCTCCTATAATTCACCCCTCCACTTT.

The gene calls are TRBV2 and TRBJ2-2, with 9 bases identical to TRBD1. Trimming at V came to 8 bases and at J to 6 bases, leaving 7 bases not matched to a gene. Per germline, CDR1 SNHLY and CDR2 FYNNEI. The CDR3 runs to 14 residues. CDR3 nucleotides: TGTGCCAGCCGACGGACAGGGGTTCCCGGGGAGCTGTTTTTT. It yields the protein CASRRTGVPGELFF. Filled out from reference TRBV2 and TRBJ2-2, the complete variable domain reads EPEVTQTPSHQVTQMGQEVILRCVPISNHLYFYWYRQILGQKVEFLVSFYNNEISEKSEIFDDQFSVERPDGSNFTLKIRSTKLEDSAMYFCASRRTGVPGELFFGEGSRLTVL.

The chain links TRBV28 to TRBJ1-2; 8 bases are shared with TRBD1. Germline CDR1 and CDR2: MDHEN and SYDVKM. CDR3 length: 14 amino acids. V dropped 7 bases and J dropped 4; count of bases not matched to a gene: 8. CDR3 sequence reads: CASTDHTGGYGYTF. CDR3 coding DNA: TGTGCCAGCACCGATCACACAGGGGGCTATGGCTACACCTTC.

The J gene is TRBJ2-1, the V gene TRBV19; a possible D gene is TRBD1 (5 bases). This CDR3 is 14 amino acids long. Trimming cost V 4 bases and J 8 bases, with 15 bases left between them. The germline V gene has CDR1 LNHDA and CDR2 SQIVND (reference sequence). CDR3 sequence reads: CASSTGLPGDEQFF. CDR3 in DNA: TGTGCCAGTAGTACAGGGCTCCCTGGGGATGAGCAGTTCTTC.

The J gene is TRBJ2-1, the V gene TRBV6-1; 8 bases fit TRBD2. CDR3 length: 13 residues. J gave up 3 bases and V 9 bases, and 4 bases lay outside the gene matches. Germline CDR1 MNHNS, CDR2 SASEGT. Here the CDR3 DNA reads TGTGCCAGTTGGGGACTAGGCTACAATGAGCAGTTCTTC. Protein product: CASWGLGYNEQFF.

The chain links TRBV5-4 to TRBJ2-2; 8 nucleotides agree with TRBD1. Germline trimming cut 0 bases from V and 3 bases from J; bases unmatched to any gene: 7. The CDR3 totals 17 residues. Germline CDR1 is SGHNT and CDR2 is YYREEE (reference sequence). In nucleotides, the CDR3 is TGTGCCAGCAGCTTGGGTAGGCAGGGGGCGTACACCGGGGAGCTGTTTTTT. Translation gives CASSLGRQGAYTGELFF. The whole variable domain, filled in from reference TRBV5-4 and TRBJ2-2, reads ETGVTQSPTHLIKTRGQQVTLRCSSQSGHNTVSWYQQALGQGPQFIFQYYREEENGRGNFPPRFSGLQFPNYSSELNVNALELDDSALYLCASSLGRQGAYTGELFFGEGSRLTVL.

The rearrangement joins TRBV6-5 to TRBJ1-2, with 7 positions matching TRBD1. The ends lost 7 bases at V and 3 bases at J; junction bases unmatched: 5. Germline CDR1 MNHEY, CDR2 SVGAGI. This CDR3 region has 13 residues. As DNA, the CDR3 is TGTGCCAGCATAGGGACAGCCGACTATGGCTACACCTTC. Protein sequence: CASIGTADYGYTF.

In the case of this clone: Germline is not matched at one junction end, which may reflect a read error. The genes are TRBV4-3 and TRBJ2-3; TRBD2 matches at 13 bases. Germline CDR1 and CDR2: LGHNA and YSLEER. This CDR3 region has 19 residues. The CDR3 is CASSQDGGLAGETTYTQYF. CDR3 in DNA: TGCGCCAGCAGCCAAGATGGAGGACTAGCGGGAGAGACCACATATACGCAGTATTTT.

The chain combines TRBV10-2 with TRBJ1-6; D perhaps matches TRBD1 (6 bases). In germline, CDR1 is WSHSY, CDR2 SAAADI. This CDR3 is 13 amino acids long. Trimming removed 5 bases at V and 9 bases at J, with 11 bases between. In DNA form, the CDR3 reads TGCGCCAGCAGTCAGGGGATACCTTCACCCCTCCACTTT. Translated: CASSQGIPSPLHF.

This clone appeared a few times. V gene TRBV2 combines with J gene TRBJ1-6; D is undetermined. Germline V gene lookup returns CDR1 SNHLY and CDR2 FYNNEI. V was clipped by 5 bases and J by 0 bases, with 8 bases between them. CDR3 length: 15 amino acids. This chain's CDR3 is CASSPGVSYNSPLHF. CDR3 in DNA: TGTGCCAGCAGTCCCGGAGTCTCCTATAATTCACCCCTCCACTTT.

This clone appeared a single time. The chain has TRBV4-2 and TRBJ2-7; D might be TRBD1 (5 bases). CDR3 length: 14 residues. In germline, CDR1 is LGHNA, CDR2 YNFKEQ. V lost 4 bases to trimming and J lost 6 bases, with 16 bases between them. The CDR3 sequence: CASSLDRVGREQYF. CDR3 DNA sequence: TGTGCCAGCAGCCTTGACCGGGTGGGGCGCGAGCAGTACTTC.

The CDR3 loop is CSVEEDRGSVDTQYF. In DNA form, the CDR3 reads TGCAGCGTTGAAGAGGACAGGGGGAGTGTAGATACGCAGTATTTT. The chain couples TRBV29-1 to TRBJ2-3; 10 positions match TRBD1. The CDR3 totals 15 residues. Looked up from germline, CDR1 is SQVTM and CDR2 is ANQGSEA. V was pared by 0 bases and J by 5 bases, with 5 bases of the junction left unmatched.

The chain has TRBV18 and TRBJ1-1, with 9 positions matching TRBD1. With 4 bases clipped from V and 4 bases from J, the junction kept 16 bases outside the gene matches. Germline V gives CDR1 KGHSH, CDR2 LQKENI. This CDR3 is 18 amino acids long. This CDR3 is CASSLSAGTGMWTTEAFF. DNA of the CDR3: TGTGCCAGCTCACTCTCCGCCGGGACAGGGATGTGGACCACTGAAGCTTTCTTT.

V gene TRBV4-3 combines with J gene TRBJ1-4; D perhaps matches TRBD1 (5 bases). The ends were cut back, 0 bases at V and 8 bases at J, with 16 bases in the middle. Germline CDR1 reads LGHNA; CDR2 reads YSLEER. This CDR3 is built from 16 residues. As DNA, the CDR3 is TGCGCCAGCAGCCAAGAGCCCCCGGGGGTAAACGAAAAACTGTTTTTT. This gives the protein CASSQEPPGVNEKLFF.

As for this clone: One end of the junction varies from germline; a read error may be responsible. The gene calls are TRBV7-9 and TRBJ2-7; the D is unclear. This CDR3 contains 12 residues. CDR1 is SEHNR and CDR2 is FQNEAQ in the germline V gene (reference sequence). The DNA for the CDR3 is TGTTCCAGCAGCTTACTTCGGGACGAGCAGTACTTC. Its translation: CSSSLLRDEQYF.

This clone appeared a few times. The CDR3 DNA sequence: TGTGCCAGCAGCGAACAGGGTTGGGGACTAGGGACAGATACGCAGTATTTT. As protein: CASSEQGWGLGTDTQYF. V is TRBV7-2 and J is TRBJ2-3, with 8 bases that match TRBD2. This CDR3 region has 17 residues. V lost 5 bases to trimming and J lost 3 bases; unmatched junction nucleotides: 13. Germline-derived CDR1 and CDR2 are SGHTA and FQGNSA.